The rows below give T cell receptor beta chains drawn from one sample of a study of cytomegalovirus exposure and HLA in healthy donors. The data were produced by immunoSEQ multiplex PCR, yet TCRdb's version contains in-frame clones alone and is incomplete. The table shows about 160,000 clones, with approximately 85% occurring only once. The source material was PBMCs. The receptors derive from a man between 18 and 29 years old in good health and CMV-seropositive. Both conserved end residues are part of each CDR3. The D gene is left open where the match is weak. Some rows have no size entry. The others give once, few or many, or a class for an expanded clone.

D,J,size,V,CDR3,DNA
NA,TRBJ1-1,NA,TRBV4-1,CASSPQRGNTEAFF,TGCGCCAGCAGCCCCCAAAGGGGGAACACTGAAGCTTTCTTT
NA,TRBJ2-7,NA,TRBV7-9,CASSLGSNYEQYF,TGTGCCAGCAGCTTGGGCAGCAACTACGAGCAGTACTTC
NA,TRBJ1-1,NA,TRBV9,CASSAPPGNTEAFF,TGTGCCAGCAGCGCTCCCCCCGGGAACACTGAAGCTTTCTTT
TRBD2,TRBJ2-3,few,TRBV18,CASSSGLKDTQYF,TGTGCCAGCTCCTCGGGACTAAAAGATACGCAGTATTTT
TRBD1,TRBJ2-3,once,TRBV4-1,CASSLRDRGPTDTQYF,TGCGCCAGCAGCCTAAGGGACAGGGGCCCCACAGATACGCAGTATTTT
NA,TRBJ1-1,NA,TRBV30,CAWSVVDRLVSF,TGTGCCTGGAGTGTAGTGGACAGACTGGTTAGCTTT
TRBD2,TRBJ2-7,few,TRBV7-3,CASSFRGGPVYEQYF,TGTGCCAGCAGCTTTCGCGGGGGGCCAGTTTACGAGCAGTACTTC
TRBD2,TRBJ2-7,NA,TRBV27,CASSRGLTSGGAAKGVYEQYF,TGTGCCAGCAGCCGCGGACTGACTAGCGGGGGGGCCGCGAAGGGTGTGTACGAGCAGTACTTC
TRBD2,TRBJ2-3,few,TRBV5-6,CASSLGGGLAGFSTDTQYF,TGTGCCAGCAGCTTGGGCGGGGGACTAGCGGGTTTTAGCACAGATACGCAGTATTTT
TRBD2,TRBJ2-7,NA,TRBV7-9,CASSSRIQLADSSYEQYF,TGTGCCAGCAGCTCCCGAATCCAACTAGCGGATAGCTCCTACGAGCAGTACTTC
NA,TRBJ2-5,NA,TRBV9,CASSVVGGAYETQYF,TGTGCCAGCAGCGTAGTGGGGGGGGCCTACGAGACCCAGTACTTC
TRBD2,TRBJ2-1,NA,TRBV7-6,CASSLGRGGGYNEQFF,TGTGCCAGCAGCTTAGGGCGGGGGGGTGGCTACAATGAGCAGTTCTTC
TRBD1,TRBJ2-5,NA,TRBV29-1,CSVAGTGQMKETQYF,TGCAGCGTCGCTGGGACAGGTCAGATGAAAGAGACCCAGTACTTC
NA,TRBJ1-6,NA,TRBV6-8,CASSQPGNSDNSPLHF,TGTGCCAGCAGCCAACCGGGGAACTCCGATAATTCACCCCTCCACTTT
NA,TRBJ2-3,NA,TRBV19,CASSVAPFGGTDTQYF,TGTGCCAGTAGTGTCGCCCCATTCGGGGGCACAGATACGCAGTATTTT
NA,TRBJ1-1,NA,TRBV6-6,CASSYGHLGAEAFF,TGTGCCAGCAGTTACGGGCATCTAGGGGCTGAAGCTTTCTTT
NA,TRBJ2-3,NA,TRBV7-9,CASSLAGASDTQYF,TGTGCCAGCAGCTTAGCGGGGGCCTCAGATACGCAGTATTTT
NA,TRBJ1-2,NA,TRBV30,CAAESPRDYGYTF,TGTGCCGCGGAATCCCCGAGGGACTATGGCTACACCTTC
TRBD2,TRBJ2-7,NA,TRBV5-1,CASSLRPSGGPISYEQYF,TGCGCCAGCAGCTTGAGGCCTAGCGGGGGGCCCATCTCCTACGAGCAGTACTTC
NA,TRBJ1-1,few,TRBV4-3,CASSQDRGNTEAFF,TGCGCCAGCAGCCAAGACAGGGGGAACACTGAAGCTTTCTTT
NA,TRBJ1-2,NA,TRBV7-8,CASSLRGGLDYGYTF,TGTGCCAGCAGCCTACGGGGGGGATTAGACTATGGCTACACCTTC
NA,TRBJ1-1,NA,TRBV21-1,CASSKERGEGTHTEAFF,TGTGCCAGCAGCAAAGAAAGGGGGGAGGGTACCCACACTGAAGCTTTCTTT
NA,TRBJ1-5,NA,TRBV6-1,CASSESGSYNQPQHF,TGTGCCAGCAGTGAATCCGGGAGCTACAATCAGCCCCAGCATTTT
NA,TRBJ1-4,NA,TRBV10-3,CAIRESGQNEKLFF,TGTGCCATCAGAGAGTCCGGACAGAATGAAAAACTGTTTTTT
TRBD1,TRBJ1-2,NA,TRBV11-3,CASSAPGQGSGGYTF,TGTGCCAGCAGCGCCCCTGGACAGGGCTCTGGAGGCTACACCTTC
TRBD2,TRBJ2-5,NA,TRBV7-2,CASSQTSGGGETQYF,TGTGCCAGCAGCCAGACTAGCGGGGGCGGGGAGACCCAGTACTTC
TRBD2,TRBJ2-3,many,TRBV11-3,CASSAGWEGLAGPEDTQYF,TGTGCCAGCAGCGCCGGGTGGGAGGGACTAGCGGGGCCTGAAGATACGCAGTATTTT
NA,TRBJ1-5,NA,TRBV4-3,CASSQDFSGPNQPQHF,TGCGCCAGCAGCCAAGATTTTAGCGGGCCGAATCAGCCCCAGCATTTT
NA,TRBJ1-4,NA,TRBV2,CASSSTGSTNEKLFF,TGTGCCAGCAGTAGTACAGGGTCAACTAATGAAAAACTGTTTTTT
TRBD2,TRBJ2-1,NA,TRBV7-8,CASSFVSAGVTYNEQFF,TGTGCCAGCAGCTTCGTTTCCGCGGGGGTCACCTACAATGAGCAGTTCTTC
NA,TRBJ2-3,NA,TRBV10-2,CASSLVSTDTQYF,TGCGCCAGCAGCCTAGTGAGCACAGATACGCAGTATTTT
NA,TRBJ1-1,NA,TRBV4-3,CASSPKARAEAFF,TGCGCCAGCAGCCCAAAAGCCCGTGCTGAAGCTTTCTTT
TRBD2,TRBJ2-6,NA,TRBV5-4,CASLSGGSGANVLTF,TGTGCCAGCTTATCGGGGGGCTCTGGGGCCAACGTCCTGACTTTC
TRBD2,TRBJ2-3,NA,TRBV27,CASSLSYRTSGTDTQYF,TGTGCCAGCAGTTTATCCTATCGGACTAGCGGAACAGATACGCAGTATTTT